Each of the 20 T cell receptor beta chains below was sequenced from the same sample in a study of Ad26.COV2.S vaccination and SARS-CoV-2 variants. Profiled with immunoSEQ multiplex PCR; TCRdb holds only in-frame clones, not every one. In the table there are approximately 480,000 clones, around nine tenths of which are singletons. Treatment: over 15 received Ad26.COV2.S at low or high dose, single or two shots; 5 received placebo; per-sample allocation not given. Material that was analyzed had been drawn on day 63 after the first vaccine or placebo injection. This material consisted of peripheral blood, taken in a trial of Ad26.COV2.S vaccine versus placebo. Receptor source: a person aged 18 to 65 who received the Ad26.COV2.S COVID-19 vaccine or a placebo.

The rearrangement joins TRBV5-6 to TRBJ1-3; a weak D match, TRBD1 (6 bases). CDR1 SGHDT and CDR2 YYEEEE come from the germline V gene. The CDR3 consists of 13 residues. The germline V and J ends were trimmed by 5 bases and 3 bases, with 9 bases remaining between them. As DNA, the CDR3 is TGTGCCAGCAGGAGGACAGTTGGAAACACCATATATTTT. Its protein product is CASRRTVGNTIYF.

This clone appeared once. V is TRBV5-8 and J is TRBJ1-6; D gene unclear. The V gene lost 5 bases and the J gene lost 7 bases, with 13 bases spanning the gap. CDR1 and CDR2 (germline): SGHTS, YDEGEE. This CDR3 region has 14 residues. This chain's CDR3 is CASSSSSRNSPLHF. CDR3 DNA sequence: TGTGCCAGCAGTTCTTCTTCACGAAATTCACCCCTCCACTTT.

The rearrangement joins TRBV18 to TRBJ1-2; a weak D match, TRBD1 (6 bases). CDR1 KGHSH and CDR2 LQKENI come from the germline V gene. The CDR3 totals 14 residues. The V and J ends lost 2 bases and 4 bases respectively, with 11 bases between them. The CDR3 coding sequence is TGTGCCAGCTCACCATTCTCGGGGGCCTATGGCTACACCTTC. Amino acids: CASSPFSGAYGYTF.

The chain has TRBV29-1 and TRBJ2-1; D remains ambiguous. There are 13 residues in the CDR3. Germline V CDR1 and CDR2: SQVTM, ANQGSEA. Between the trimmed V and J ends, which lost 5 bases and 0 bases, there was a span of 8 bases. The CDR3 spells CSVTVSSYNEQFF. The CDR3 DNA reads as TGCAGCGTTACGGTTAGCTCCTACAATGAGCAGTTCTTC.

The chain has TRBV28 and TRBJ2-7, with D unresolved. The CDR3 has 12 residues. With 5 bases removed from V and 3 bases from J, the gap between germline ends came to 8 bases. Germline values: CDR1 MDHEN, CDR2 SYDVKM. For the CDR3, the DNA is TGTGCCAGCAGTGATCACAGCTACGAGCAGTACTTC. Protein sequence: CASSDHSYEQYF.

The J gene is TRBJ2-1, the V gene TRBV27, with 14 bases that match TRBD2. CDR1 MNHEY and CDR2 SMNVEV come from the germline V gene (reference sequence). V lost 5 bases and J lost 9; bases outside the gene matches: 12. This CDR3 contains 17 residues. The CDR3, as DNA: TGTGCCAGCAGTCCATCCAGACTAGCGGGAGGGCCGGCTGAGCAGTTCTTC. As protein: CASSPSRLAGGPAEQFF.

For this clone: The same CDR3 is also encoded by other DNA sequences in this sample. The chain combines TRBV28 with TRBJ1-5; D not certain. Trimming shortened V by 0 bases and J by 5 bases, and 5 bases separated the two germline ends. This CDR3 contains 13 residues. The germline gives CDR1 MDHEN, CDR2 SYDVKM. The CDR3 DNA reads as TGTGCCAGCAGTTTATGGCGTGATCAGCCCCAGCATTTT. Protein sequence: CASSLWRDQPQHF.

Points on this clone: This sample includes further DNA sequences coding for the same CDR3. This chain uses TRBV28 with TRBJ1-1; D gene uncertain. Trimming left V 2 bases short and J 0 bases short, with 4 bases between. The CDR3 loop spans 13 amino acids. Germline CDR1 is MDHEN and CDR2 is SYDVKM. Written as DNA, the CDR3 is TGTGCCAGCAGTTTAGGCCTGAACACTGAAGCTTTCTTT. Protein: CASSLGLNTEAFF.

The chain is built from TRBV4-1 and TRBJ2-5, with D perhaps matching TRBD1 or TRBD2 (5 bases each). Between the trimmed V and J ends, which lost 0 bases and 3 bases, there was a span of 11 bases. Germline V gives CDR1 MGHRA, CDR2 YSYEKL. The CDR3 spans 15 residues. CDR3 sequence: CASSQDSGSEETQYF. CDR3 DNA: TGCGCCAGCAGCCAAGATTCAGGGAGCGAAGAGACCCAGTACTTC.

In this sample, this clone turned up a few times. V and J are TRBV27 and TRBJ1-5; D not resolved. V gave up 1 base and J gave up 1 base, with 8 bases separating them. The CDR3 spans 15 residues. Germline CDR1 is MNHEY and CDR2 is SMNVEV (reference sequence). CDR3 in amino acids: CASSLYEESNQPQHF. The CDR3 region has the DNA TGTGCCAGCAGTTTATATGAAGAGAGCAATCAGCCCCAGCATTTT.

The chain couples TRBV7-2 to TRBJ1-1; D is ambiguous. The CDR3 spans 12 residues. V lost 3 bases and J 10 bases, leaving 12 bases between the germline ends. The V gene's germline CDR1 is SGHTA and CDR2 FQGNSA. The CDR3 coding sequence is TGTGCCAGCAGCTTTGGGGTAGGCGGAGCTTTCTTT. Its translation: CASSFGVGGAFF. Based on the CDR3 plus reference TRBV7-2 and TRBJ1-1, the full variable domain is GAGVSQSPSNKVTEKGKDVELRCDPISGHTALYWYRQSLGQGLEFLIYFQGNSAPDKSGLPSDRFSAERTGGSVSTLTIQRTQQEDSAVYLCASSFGVGGAFFGQGTRLTVV.

V gene TRBV9 combines with J gene TRBJ2-7; 8 bases are shared with TRBD1. The CDR3 extends over 15 amino acids. Unmatched junction bases numbered 9, after V lost 1 base and J lost 6 bases. CDR1 is SGDLS, CDR2 YYNGEE, per germline. The CDR3 nucleotides read TGTGCCAGCAGCGTACACCGACAGGGGTTGGGCGAGCAGTACTTC. Translating it yields CASSVHRQGLGEQYF. The entire variable domain, with the rest obtained from reference TRBV9 and TRBJ2-7, is as follows: DSGVTQTPKHLITATGQRVTLRCSPRSGDLSVYWYQQSLDQGLQFLIQYYNGEERAKGNILERFSAQQFPDLHSELNLSSLELGDSALYFCASSVHRQGLGEQYFGPGTRLTVT.

CDR3: CATRGGTQYF. CDR3 coding DNA: TGTGCCACGCGGGGGGGTACGCAGTATTTT. This rearrangement joins TRBV19 to TRBJ2-3, with 9 positions matching TRBD2. Per the germline V gene, CDR1 is LNHDA and CDR2 is SQIVND (reference sequence). The CDR3 contains 10 residues. V shed 10 bases, J shed 8 bases, and the junction held 1 base outside the gene matches.

The chain employs TRBV19 and TRBJ1-5, with 7 bases matching TRBD1. Trimming at V came to 6 bases and at J to 3 bases, leaving 8 bases not matched to a gene. The CDR3 spans 15 residues. CDR1 is LNHDA, CDR2 SQIVND, per germline (reference sequence). CDR3 sequence (DNA): TGTGCCAGTAGACTTCAGGGGGGTTTCAATCAGCCCCAGCATTTT. It codes for CASRLQGGFNQPQHF.

The CDR3 loop is CASSLERLAGNEQFF. CDR3 sequence (DNA): TGCGCCAGCAGCTTAGAAAGACTAGCGGGCAATGAGCAGTTCTTC. The genes are TRBV5-1 and TRBJ2-1, with 10 nucleotides matching TRBD2. The CDR3 contains 15 residues. With V trimmed by 2 bases and J by 6 bases, 5 bases remained unmatched. Germline CDR1 reads SGHRS; CDR2 reads YFSETQ. The full variable domain, with the rest looked up from reference TRBV5-1 and TRBJ2-1, is KAGVTQTPRYLIKTRGQQVTLSCSPISGHRSVSWYQQTPGQGLQFLFEYFSETQRNKGNFPGRFSGRQFSNSRSEMNVSTLELGDSALYLCASSLERLAGNEQFFGPGTRLTVL.

The DNA for the CDR3 is TGTGCCTGGAGTATAGAACTAGCGGGAGCCTACGAGCAGTACTTC. Protein product: CAWSIELAGAYEQYF. V usage is TRBV30 and J usage is TRBJ2-7; 11 bases agree with TRBD2. Germline values: CDR1 GTSNPN, CDR2 SVGIG (reference sequence). The CDR3 consists of 15 residues. J lost 2 bases, V lost 2 bases, and 5 bases had no gene match.

J is TRBJ2-1 and V is TRBV2, with D unclear. CDR1 and CDR2 from the germline V gene are SNHLY and FYNNEI. CDR3 length: 11 residues. The ends were cut back, 1 base at V and 14 bases at J, with 9 bases in the middle. This chain's CDR3 is CASSEGYKEFF. CDR3 bases: TGTGCCAGCAGTGAAGGGTACAAGGAGTTCTTC.

V is TRBV5-1 and J is TRBJ2-3; 8 bases align to TRBD1. The CDR3 is 17 amino acids. Germline CDR1 and CDR2: SGHRS and YFSETQ. V shed 3 bases and J 0 bases; nucleotides not matched to a gene: 9. CDR3 coding DNA: TGCGCCAGCAGCTCCGGACAGGGTGGGTCTAGCACAGATACGCAGTATTTT. Residues: CASSSGQGGSSTDTQYF. Variable domain in full (rest from reference TRBV5-1 and TRBJ2-3): KAGVTQTPRYLIKTRGQQVTLSCSPISGHRSVSWYQQTPGQGLQFLFEYFSETQRNKGNFPGRFSGRQFSNSRSEMNVSTLELGDSALYLCASSSGQGGSSTDTQYFGPGTRLTVL.

The chain recombines TRBV30 with TRBJ1-1, with TRBD1 as a possible D gene (5 bases). Germline V gene sequence: CDR1 GTSNPN, CDR2 SVGIG (reference sequence). CDR3 length: 15 residues. V was cut by 1 base and J by 6 bases, with 18 bases left in between. The chain's CDR3 is CAWSGPSGVVAEAFF. The CDR3 region has the DNA TGTGCCTGGAGTGGGCCTTCGGGGGTGGTCGCTGAAGCTTTCTTT.

The V call is TRBV5-1, the J call TRBJ2-3; D is uncertain. CDR1 and CDR2 (germline): SGHRS, YFSETQ. The CDR3 loop spans 14 amino acids. Trimming cost V 0 bases and J 4 bases, with 9 bases left between them. CDR3 region: CASSLEVRSDTQYF. Here the CDR3 DNA reads TGCGCCAGCAGCTTGGAGGTTCGATCAGATACGCAGTATTTT. Full variable domain (missing parts from reference TRBV5-1 and TRBJ2-3): KAGVTQTPRYLIKTRGQQVTLSCSPISGHRSVSWYQQTPGQGLQFLFEYFSETQRNKGNFPGRFSGRQFSNSRSEMNVSTLELGDSALYLCASSLEVRSDTQYFGPGTRLTVL.